Presented here are 21 T cell receptor beta chains from one specimen sequenced in a study of blood T cell repertoires in COVID-19. TCRdb keeps only in-frame clones here, not all; method: immunoSEQ multiplex PCR. The sample includes 150,000 to 200,000 clones, approximately 88% of them seen just once. The sequencing sample was made of PBMCs or T cells enriched from blood (not recorded which). All receptors derive from a woman aged 60-70 years who had recovered from COVID-19.

The V and J genes are TRBV5-1 and TRBJ2-1, with 7 positions matching TRBD1. The CDR3 consists of 15 residues. The germline gives CDR1 SGHRS, CDR2 YFSETQ. V lost 4 bases and J lost 4; bases outside the gene matches: 8. CDR3 DNA sequence: TGCGCCAGCAGCCGCTCCGGGACAGAGTACAATGAGCAGTTCTTC. Its protein product is CASSRSGTEYNEQFF.

This clone was counted ten times or more. This chain links TRBV6-4 with TRBJ2-6; D possibly corresponds to TRBD1 (5 bases). CDR3 length: 16 residues. CDR1 MRHNA and CDR2 SNTAGT come from the germline V gene. Deletions cut 5 bases from V and 0 bases from J, with 11 bases between. The CDR3 loop reads CASSPDTSSGANVLTF. The DNA of the CDR3 is TGTGCCAGCAGTCCGGACACGAGCTCTGGGGCCAACGTCCTGACTTTC.

The V gene is TRBV12-5, the J gene TRBJ1-1; 7 bases agree with TRBD1. V gave up 6 bases and J gave up 1 base; unmatched junction bases: 17. Germline V gene sequence: CDR1 LGHNT, CDR2 FRNRAP. This CDR3 is built from 18 residues. The CDR3 DNA follows: TGTGCTAGTGGATTGACTACCTTGACAGGGCGGAGGAACACTGAAGCTTTCTTT. It codes for CASGLTTLTGRRNTEAFF.

The chain combines TRBV11-2 with TRBJ1-1, with D tentatively TRBD1 (6 bases). Trimming pared 5 bases from V and 4 bases from J, leaving 11 bases between. The germline gives CDR1 SGHAT, CDR2 FQNNGV. The CDR3 contains 13 residues. Here the CDR3 reads CASSLTGPTEAFF. The CDR3 region has the DNA TGTGCCAGCAGCCTTACAGGGCCCACTGAAGCTTTCTTT.

In regard to this clone: Different DNA sequences within this sample yield the same CDR3. The gene calls are TRBV5-1 and TRBJ1-4, with 9 positions matching TRBD1. The CDR3 has 14 amino acids. CDR1 is SGHRS and CDR2 is YFSETQ in the germline V gene. After removal of 2 bases from V and 5 bases from J, the junction contained 1 base not matched to a gene. DNA for the CDR3: TGCGCCAGCAGCTTCGGACAGGGGAATGAAAAACTGTTTTTT. Encoded protein: CASSFGQGNEKLFF.

This chain links TRBV27 with TRBJ1-6; tentative D call: TRBD1 (6 bases). The V gene's germline CDR1 is MNHEY and CDR2 SMNVEV (reference sequence). CDR3 size: 14 residues. V lost 4 bases and J 5 bases, leaving 9 bases between the germline ends. DNA of the CDR3: TGTGCCAGCAGTTACAGGGCCCATAATTCACCCCTCCACTTT. It codes for CASSYRAHNSPLHF.

This chain joins TRBV5-1 and TRBJ2-1; possible D gene TRBD2, 7 bases. The CDR3 extends over 17 amino acids. Germline CDR1 SGHRS, CDR2 YFSETQ. The V end lost 4 bases, the J end lost 8 bases, and 25 bases lay between the germline ends. CDR3 nucleotide sequence: TGCGCCAGCAGCCATTGGGGGGGCCGGGACCCCAAGGATGAGCAGTTCTTC. Protein: CASSHWGGRDPKDEQFF.

V gene TRBV2 combines with J gene TRBJ2-4, with a possible D match to TRBD2 (5 bases). This CDR3 is built from 15 residues. In germline, CDR1 is SNHLY, CDR2 FYNNEI. V lost 6 bases and J 3 bases, leaving 15 bases between the germline ends. The CDR3 sequence: CASREGQIGKNIQYF. In DNA form, the CDR3 reads TGTGCCAGCAGAGAGGGCCAGATTGGCAAAAACATTCAGTACTTC. The full variable domain, with the rest looked up from reference TRBV2 and TRBJ2-4, is EPEVTQTPSHQVTQMGQEVILRCVPISNHLYFYWYRQILGQKVEFLVSFYNNEISEKSEIFDDQFSVERPDGSNFTLKIRSTKLEDSAMYFCASREGQIGKNIQYFGAGTRLSVL.

This clone was seen a handful of times. The chain carries TRBV11-2 and TRBJ2-7; D is possibly TRBD1 (6 bases). Germline loops: CDR1 SGHAT, CDR2 FQNNGV. V lost 3 bases to trimming and J lost 4 bases, with 7 bases between them. This CDR3 comprises 12 residues. The CDR3 here is CASSFQGYEQYF. In nucleotides, the CDR3 is TGTGCCAGCAGCTTCCAGGGGTACGAGCAGTACTTC.

The chain recombines TRBV5-5 with TRBJ1-1; D call uncertain. The germline gives CDR1 SGHKS, CDR2 YYEKEE (reference sequence). This CDR3 spans 14 amino acids. V lost 1 base and J lost 0, with 7 bases in between. Written as DNA, the CDR3 is TGTGCCAGCAGCTTGATAATCGTGAACACTGAAGCTTTCTTT. Translated: CASSLIIVNTEAFF.

About this clone: Within the sample, other DNA sequences also encode this same CDR3. This chain connects TRBV12-3 or TRBV12-4 to TRBJ1-5; D not certain. This CDR3 comprises 13 residues. Trimming shortened V by 6 bases and J by 3 bases, and 9 bases separated the two germline ends. This chain's CDR3 is CASSPGSNQPQHF. CDR3 DNA sequence: TGTGCCAGCAGCCCGGGTTCCAATCAGCCCCAGCATTTT.

The chain joins TRBV6-5 to TRBJ1-2, with 7 bases aligning to TRBD1. Trimming took 6 bases from V and 3 from J; bases not matched to a gene: 7. There are 14 residues in the CDR3. CDR1 is MNHEY and CDR2 is SVGAGI in the germline V gene. CDR3 loop: CASRTPGTDYGYTF. The CDR3 coding sequence is TGTGCCAGCAGGACGCCCGGGACAGACTATGGCTACACCTTC.

The CDR3 DNA reads as TGCGCCAGCAGCCAAGGGGATCGACAGGGGCGCGGCTACACCTTC. This sequence encodes CASSQGDRQGRGYTF. The V gene is TRBV4-1, the J gene TRBJ1-2; TRBD1 aligns across 8 bases. There are 15 residues in the CDR3. The trim removed 1 base at V and 8 bases at J, leaving 9 bases unmatched. Germline CDR1 reads MGHRA; CDR2 reads YSYEKL.

The gene calls are TRBV7-9 and TRBJ1-1; weak D call: TRBD1 (6 bases). The CDR3 extends over 14 amino acids. Germline loops: CDR1 SEHNR, CDR2 FQNEAQ (reference sequence). V lost 5 bases and J 4 bases, leaving 14 bases between the germline ends. In DNA, the CDR3 is TGTGCCAGCAGCACACAGGGAGCTAGCACTGAAGCTTTCTTT. Protein sequence: CASSTQGASTEAFF. The full variable domain, rest sourced from reference TRBV7-9 and TRBJ1-1, is DTGVSQNPRHKITKRGQNVTFRCDPISEHNRLYWYRQTLGQGPEFLTYFQNEAQLEKSRLLSDRFSAERPKGSFSTLEIQRTEQGDSAMYLCASSTQGASTEAFFGQGTRLTVV.

This chain connects TRBV6-5 to TRBJ1-1; no definite D call. V was trimmed by 5 bases and J by 5 bases, leaving 9 bases between them. The CDR3 covers 12 residues. Germline V gives CDR1 MNHEY, CDR2 SVGAGI. The CDR3 is CASSHLGTEAFF. In nucleotides, the CDR3 is TGTGCCAGCAGTCACCTAGGAACTGAAGCTTTCTTT.

The rearrangement uses TRBV28 and TRBJ2-1; a possible D gene is TRBD2 (6 bases). The CDR3 contains 15 residues. V was cut by 2 bases and J by 0 bases, with 8 bases left in between. The germline gives CDR1 MDHEN, CDR2 SYDVKM. As DNA, the CDR3 is TGTGCCAGCAGTTTAATCGGGGGCTCCTACAATGAGCAGTTCTTC. It codes for CASSLIGGSYNEQFF.

The V call is TRBV12-3 or TRBV12-4, the J call TRBJ1-1; D call uncertain. This CDR3 spans 13 amino acids. Deletions cut 3 bases from V and 3 bases from J, with 8 bases between. This CDR3 reads CASSFSGYTEAFF. DNA for the CDR3: TGTGCCAGCAGTTTTAGCGGGTACACTGAAGCTTTCTTT.

The V call is TRBV6-1, the J call TRBJ2-1, with 7 bases lining up with TRBD1. The V gene end was trimmed by 0 bases and the J gene end by 9 bases; junction bases not matched to a gene: 8. Germline values: CDR1 MNHNS, CDR2 SASEGT. The CDR3 sequence is 15 residues long. DNA of the CDR3: TGTGCCAGCAGTGAAGCCGGGACAGTGAGGGGTGAGCAGTTCTTC. The encoded protein is CASSEAGTVRGEQFF.

The chain combines TRBV14 with TRBJ2-3; D perhaps matches TRBD2 (5 bases). Germline CDR1 is SGHDN and CDR2 is FVKESK. This CDR3 is 16 amino acids long. V was trimmed by 4 bases and J by 1 base, leaving 15 bases between them. Here the CDR3 reads CASSRTFYGGTDTQYF. The CDR3 bases are TGTGCCAGCAGCCGAACCTTCTACGGGGGCACAGATACGCAGTATTTT.

The chain carries TRBV7-8 and TRBJ1-4; D perhaps matches TRBD1 (5 bases). The CDR3 contains 15 residues. Trimming pared 2 bases from V and 4 bases from J, leaving 11 bases between. CDR1 and CDR2 (germline): SGHVS, FQNEAQ. The CDR3 reads CASSLLRVGNEKLFF. As DNA, the CDR3 is TGTGCCAGCAGCTTACTCAGGGTCGGTAATGAAAAACTGTTTTTT.

The chain uses TRBV6-5 and TRBJ1-2, with D possibly TRBD1 on 6 matching bases. Germline values: CDR1 MNHEY, CDR2 SVGAGI. The CDR3 runs to 14 residues. Trimming pared 6 bases from V and 4 bases from J, leaving 15 bases between. The DNA of the CDR3 is TGTGCCAGCAGCTTGCGGGGGGCGGTCTATGGCTACACCTTC. It encodes CASSLRGAVYGYTF.